This TCR beta chain was recorded in a study of beta chain features in type 1 diabetes. Study-wide findings and caveats: Whether HLA type affects TCRB rearrangement stayed undetermined in the present work.

Since all of the isolated RNA was reverse transcribed, expressed TCRB transcripts were what got sequenced. Naive, central memory and regulatory T cell samples averaged around 4 million immunoSEQ reads each. Repertoires were generated with immunoSEQ multiplex PCR, while TCRdb's copy carries only in-frame clones and drops some. The data show about 620,000 clones, roughly a sixth seen once. Germline V CDR1 and CDR2: LGHNA, YSLEER. V lost 2 bases, J lost 0 bases, and 12 bases stayed unmatched. The CDR3 spans 19 residues. A few counts support this clone. Its antigen is not identified. Material for sequencing was naive CD4+ T cells from blood. V and J are TRBV4-3 and TRBJ2-2, with 7 bases matching TRBD1. This TCR came from a man aged 18 to 35 in good health. In DNA, the CDR3 is TGCGCCAGCAGCCAAACCGGGACAGCAAGGTTCGCGAACACCGGGGAGCTGTTTTTT. It specifies CASSQTGTARFANTGELFF.